Included here is one T cell receptor (beta chain) sequence, with context. Its matching antigen is unknown. This CDR3 comprises 15 residues. Trimming stripped 6 bases from V and 0 bases from J, with 15 bases between. This sample was taken from a study of early T cells in non-severe SARS-CoV-2 infection. As for the study in general: Sequencing targeted bulk RNA from unsorted whole blood, leaving chains unpaired.

Study-level findings and limits: Database matching using VDJdb favored anti-spike CD8 responses, with private and CD4 specificities left missing.

Tagging with unique molecular identifiers was applied to individual cDNA molecules. Via MiXCR, TCRdb re-called the 5' RACE reads, giving one row per CDR3 protein. The table records 30,000 to 40,000 distinct CDR3 sequences, under 6% of them present only once. The gene calls are TRBV12-3 or TRBV12-4 and TRBJ2-7; the D call may be TRBD1 or TRBD2 (5 bases each). The specimen was whole blood. The origin of this receptor is an adult who was a healthcare worker with PCR-confirmed SARS-CoV-2 infection or an uninfected control (not recorded which). CDR3 bases: TGTGCCAGCAGCTCGGGGTCAGACAGCTCCTACGAGCAGTACTTC. It encodes CASSSGSDSSYEQYF.